These 25 T cell receptor beta chains came from one sample sequenced in a study of T-cell memory formation after mild COVID-19. One entry per CDR3 protein, called by TCRdb with MiXCR from the 5' RACE reads. This repertoire shows approximately 260,000 distinct CDR3 sequences, 15% to 20% found once; its top ten account for 3.5%. Sequenced material: PBMCs or a T cell subset sorted from them (not recorded which). The source is a man in his late teens or twenties who had mild COVID-19 (a few samples of this study predate the infection). Cell type and time point are not known.

J is TRBJ2-5 and V is TRBV4-2; TRBD2 matches at 9 bases. CDR3 length: 18 residues. Germline-derived CDR1 and CDR2 are LGHNA and YNFKEQ. The ends lost 1 base at V and 4 bases at J; junction bases unmatched: 13. In DNA, the CDR3 is TGTGCCAGCAGCCAAGGGATTAGCGGGGGCCCCCGAGGAGAGACCCAGTACTTC. Translation gives CASSQGISGGPRGETQYF.

As DNA, the CDR3 is TGTGCCAGCAGCCAAGATGGGGGGGATCATGGCTACACCTTC. This sequence encodes CASSQDGGDHGYTF. This chain connects TRBV3-1 to TRBJ1-2, with a weak D call TRBD1 (5 bases). This CDR3 contains 14 residues. With 0 bases removed from V and 6 bases from J, the gap between germline ends came to 11 bases. Germline V gives CDR1 LGHDT, CDR2 YNNKEL (reference sequence).

The sample holds many counts of this clonotype. CDR3 in amino acids: CASSQDGQQPQHF. CDR3 nucleotide sequence: TGTGCCAGCAGCCAAGATGGGCAACAGCCCCAGCATTTT. The chain uses TRBV14 and TRBJ1-5; D unclear. Germline-derived CDR1 and CDR2 are SGHDN and FVKESK. V was shortened by 0 bases and J by 7 bases, with 7 bases between the two germline ends. The length of the CDR3 is 13 residues.

This clonotype was detected only a few times. The chain links TRBV12-3 or TRBV12-4 to TRBJ1-1; tentatively, D is TRBD1 (6 bases). V gave up 3 bases and J gave up 1 base, with 9 bases separating them. The CDR3 is made up of 14 amino acids. The CDR3, as DNA: TGTGCCAGCAGTTTGGGACACGCGAACACTGAAGCTTTCTTT. Translation gives CASSLGHANTEAFF.

V and J are TRBV7-9 and TRBJ2-5; tentatively, D is TRBD1 (6 bases). This CDR3 is 17 amino acids long. The V gene lost 1 base and the J gene lost 5 bases, with 20 bases spanning the gap. From germline, CDR1 is SEHNR and CDR2 FQNEAQ (reference sequence). The CDR3 reads CASSLGGNYRAGETQYF. The CDR3 nucleotides are TGTGCCAGCAGCTTAGGTGGCAACTACAGGGCCGGGGAGACCCAGTACTTC. Supplemented by reference TRBV7-9 and TRBJ2-5, the full variable domain reads DTGVSQNPRHKITKRGQNVTFRCDPISEHNRLYWYRQTLGQGPEFLTYFQNEAQLEKSRLLSDRFSAERPKGSFSTLEIQRTEQGDSAMYLCASSLGGNYRAGETQYFGPGTRLLVL.

The V call is TRBV4-3, the J call TRBJ1-5, with 10 bases aligning to TRBD1. The germline CDR1 and CDR2 sequences are LGHNA and YSLEER. V lost 4 bases to trimming and J lost 6 bases; unmatched junction nucleotides: 3. The CDR3 extends over 14 amino acids. The CDR3 DNA reads as TGCGCCAGCAGCCGGGACAGGGGTGTTCAGCCCCAGCATTTT. Its protein is CASSRDRGVQPQHF.

This clonotype was observed a handful of times. This chain links TRBV5-1 with TRBJ1-1; D possibly corresponds to TRBD1 (5 bases). V shed 0 bases and J shed 2 bases, with 14 bases lying between them. The V gene's germline CDR1 is SGHRS and CDR2 YFSETQ. The CDR3 consists of 16 residues. The CDR3 here is CASSLVSGRGNTEAFF. In nucleotides, the CDR3 is TGCGCCAGCAGCTTGGTTAGTGGTAGGGGAAACACTGAAGCTTTCTTT.

The chain combines TRBV12-3 or TRBV12-4 with TRBJ2-1, with 8 bases lining up with TRBD1. The CDR3 spans 13 residues. After removal of 6 bases from V and 4 bases from J, the junction contained 2 bases not matched to a gene. The CDR3 DNA reads TGTGCCAGCAGAGACAGGGGTTACAATGAGCAGTTCTTC. Translating gives CASRDRGYNEQFF.

This clonotype was picked up a small number of times. CDR3 sequence: CASSWGSVREQFF. CDR3 nucleotides: TGCGCCAGCAGCTGGGGGTCTGTGCGTGAGCAGTTCTTC. The chain links TRBV5-1 to TRBJ2-1; the D gene could be TRBD1 or TRBD2 (5 bases each). V shed 3 bases and J shed 9 bases, with 13 bases lying between them. The CDR3 is 13 residues long. Germline assignment: CDR1 SGHRS and CDR2 YFSETQ.

This clonotype was found many times. This rearrangement joins TRBV6-5 to TRBJ1-2; D gene unclear. Germline assignment: CDR1 MNHEY and CDR2 SVGAGI. This CDR3 has 13 amino acids. V was clipped by 4 bases and J by 5 bases, with 11 bases between them. Here the CDR3 DNA reads TGTGCCAGCAGTTCGCGTTTGGGGTATGGCTACACCTTC. It encodes CASSSRLGYGYTF.

V usage is TRBV6-5 and J usage is TRBJ1-2; 9 bases agree with TRBD1. V lost 0 bases to trimming and J lost 4 bases; unmatched junction nucleotides: 0. The CDR3 sequence is 14 residues long. Germline V CDR1 and CDR2: MNHEY, SVGAGI. The CDR3 coding sequence is TGTGCCAGCAGTTACTCGACAGGGGGCTATGGCTACACCTTC. Protein product: CASSYSTGGYGYTF.

This clonotype was detected ten times or more. The CDR3 nucleotides read TGTGCCAGCAGCTTACGGGGGGCCGCTTTCTTT. It yields the protein CASSLRGAAFF. The rearrangement joins TRBV7-2 to TRBJ1-1; D might be TRBD1 (6 bases). The CDR3 has 11 residues. CDR1 is SGHTA, CDR2 FQGNSA, per germline. V was clipped by 2 bases and J by 11 bases, with 9 bases between them.

Details on this clonotype: It may be a read error: a sequence one base away is much more abundant. The J gene is TRBJ2-7, the V gene TRBV5-4; no clear D. CDR3 size: 11 residues. Per germline, CDR1 SGHNT and CDR2 YYREEE (reference sequence). In DNA form, the CDR3 reads TGTGCCAGCAGCTTGCGAGGAGAGCATTACTTC. Its translation: CASSLRGEHYF.

The chain couples TRBV11-2 to TRBJ2-1; 12 bases are shared with TRBD2. The CDR3 sequence is 20 residues long. Germline V CDR1 and CDR2: SGHAT, FQNNGV. Unmatched junction bases numbered 11, after V lost 2 bases and J lost 0 bases. Here the CDR3 reads CASSLILAGGPRYSYNEQFF. DNA for the CDR3: TGTGCCAGCAGCTTAATCCTAGCGGGGGGGCCTCGGTACTCCTACAATGAGCAGTTCTTC.

This clonotype came up a few times. The genes are TRBV4-3 and TRBJ2-1; weak D call: TRBD1 (5 bases). CDR1 is LGHNA, CDR2 YSLEER, per germline. Trimming shortened V by 0 bases and J by 9 bases, and 9 bases separated the two germline ends. CDR3 length equals 13 residues. The CDR3: CASSQDNRGEQFF. The DNA for the CDR3 is TGCGCCAGCAGCCAAGATAATAGGGGTGAGCAGTTCTTC.

This chain links TRBV5-1 with TRBJ1-5, with D tentatively TRBD1 (5 bases). The CDR3 contains 15 residues. CDR1 is SGHRS and CDR2 is YFSETQ in the germline V gene. Trimming removed 4 bases at V and 5 bases at J, with 16 bases between. CDR3 DNA: TGCGCCAGCAGCCCAGGGTCGGGACCCCATCAGCCCCAGCATTTT. It specifies CASSPGSGPHQPQHF.

This clonotype was seen more than once but under ten times. The rearrangement joins TRBV28 to TRBJ2-7; D is unclear. Germline CDR1 and CDR2: MDHEN and SYDVKM. V gave up 3 bases and J gave up 4 bases, with 10 bases separating them. The CDR3 spans 13 residues. The CDR3 reads CASSFRSRYEQYV. The CDR3 DNA is TGTGCCAGCAGTTTTAGGAGTCGGTACGAGCAGTACGTC.

The genes are TRBV5-1 and TRBJ2-3; D may be TRBD1 (5 bases). This CDR3 contains 13 residues. Germline CDR1 reads SGHRS; CDR2 reads YFSETQ. Trimming took 2 bases from V and 4 from J, leaving 8 bases between them. The CDR3 bases are TGCGCCAGCAGCTTTGGGGCCCCAGATACGCAGTATTTT. Residues: CASSFGAPDTQYF.

This clonotype was picked up a small number of times. The chain recombines TRBV7-2 with TRBJ1-4, with a possible D match to TRBD1 (6 bases). CDR3 size: 15 residues. Trimming took 5 bases from V and 7 from J, leaving 17 bases between them. Germline CDR1 SGHTA, CDR2 FQGNSA. CDR3 DNA sequence: TGTGCCAGCAGCCTCGGGGGCGCCGGGGGTGAAAAACTGTTTTTT. Translating gives CASSLGGAGGEKLFF.

This clonotype was found a few times. This rearrangement joins TRBV5-5 to TRBJ1-5; D not certain. The CDR3 runs to 12 residues. The V gene lost 0 bases and the J gene lost 9 bases, with 7 bases spanning the gap. Germline V lookup: CDR1 SGHKS, CDR2 YYEKEE (reference sequence). The CDR3 coding sequence is TGTGCCAGCAGCTTGGACATTGGGCCCCAGCATTTT. Translation gives CASSLDIGPQHF.

This chain joins TRBV30 and TRBJ2-1, with D tentatively TRBD1 (6 bases). The length of the CDR3 is 17 residues. Trimming stripped 3 bases from V and 5 bases from J, with 23 bases between. From germline, CDR1 is GTSNPN and CDR2 SVGIG (reference sequence). DNA of the CDR3: TGTGCCTGGAGCCTTCAAGTGGGACAAGGGGTAAACAATGAGCAGTTCTTC. Amino acid sequence: CAWSLQVGQGVNNEQFF.

A few counts support this clonotype. The chain recombines TRBV7-2 with TRBJ2-5; 10 positions agree with TRBD2. The length of the CDR3 is 14 residues. With V trimmed by 5 bases and J by 5 bases, 5 bases remained unmatched. Per the germline V gene, CDR1 is SGHTA and CDR2 is FQGNSA. The CDR3 here is CASSASGGGETQYF. CDR3 sequence (DNA): TGTGCCAGCAGCGCAAGCGGGGGGGGTGAGACCCAGTACTTC.

This clonotype has more than one count but fewer than ten. V usage is TRBV12-3 or TRBV12-4 and J usage is TRBJ2-5; TRBD1 agrees at 12 bases. The CDR3 totals 15 residues. The ends lost 6 bases at V and 5 bases at J; junction bases unmatched: 7. Here the CDR3 DNA reads TGTGCCAGCAGCCCGGGACAGGGGGCGCGGGAGACCCAGTACTTC. Amino acid sequence: CASSPGQGARETQYF.

V usage is TRBV5-6 and J usage is TRBJ1-5, with a tentative D call TRBD1 (6 bases). The CDR3 has 16 amino acids. V was shortened by 0 bases and J by 4 bases, with 14 bases between the two germline ends. In germline, CDR1 is SGHDT, CDR2 YYEEEE. The DNA of the CDR3 is TGTGCCAGCAGCTTGGACGGTGGACAGAAGAATCAGCCCCAGCATTTT. It codes for CASSLDGGQKNQPQHF.

This clonotype was found a few times. The V gene is TRBV2, the J gene TRBJ2-3; D uncertain. Germline assignment: CDR1 SNHLY and CDR2 FYNNEI. V was pared by 0 bases and J by 2 bases, with 9 bases between. The CDR3 sequence is 15 residues long. CDR3 in DNA: TGTGCCAGCAGTGAAGCGGGTTACTCCACAGATACGCAGTATTTT. Residues: CASSEAGYSTDTQYF.